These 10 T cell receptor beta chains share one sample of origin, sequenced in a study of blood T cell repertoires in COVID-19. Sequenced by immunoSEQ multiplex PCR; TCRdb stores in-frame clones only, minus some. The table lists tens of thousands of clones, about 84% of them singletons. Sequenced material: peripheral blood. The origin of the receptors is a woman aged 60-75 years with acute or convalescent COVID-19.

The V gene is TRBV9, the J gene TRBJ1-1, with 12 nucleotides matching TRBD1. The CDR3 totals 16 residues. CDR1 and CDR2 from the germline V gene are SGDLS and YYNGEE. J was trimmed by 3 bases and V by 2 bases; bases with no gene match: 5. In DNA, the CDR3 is TGTGCCAGCAGCGTGGGGACAGGGGGCCGGGACACTGAAGCTTTCTTT. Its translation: CASSVGTGGRDTEAFF. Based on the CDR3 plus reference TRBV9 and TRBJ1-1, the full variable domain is DSGVTQTPKHLITATGQRVTLRCSPRSGDLSVYWYQQSLDQGLQFLIQYYNGEERAKGNILERFSAQQFPDLHSELNLSSLELGDSALYFCASSVGTGGRDTEAFFGQGTRLTVV.

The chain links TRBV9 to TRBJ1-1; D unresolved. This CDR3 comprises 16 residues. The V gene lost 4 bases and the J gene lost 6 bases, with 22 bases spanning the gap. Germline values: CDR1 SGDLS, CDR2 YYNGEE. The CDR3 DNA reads TGTGCCAGCAGCCTTACACCCCAGGAGGGCCGATCTGAAGCTTTCTTT. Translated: CASSLTPQEGRSEAFF.

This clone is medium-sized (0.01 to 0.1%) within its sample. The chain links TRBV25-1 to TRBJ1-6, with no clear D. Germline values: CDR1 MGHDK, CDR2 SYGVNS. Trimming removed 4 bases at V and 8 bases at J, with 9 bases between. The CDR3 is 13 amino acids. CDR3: CASSADGDSPLHF. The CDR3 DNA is TGTGCCAGCAGTGCCGACGGGGATTCACCCCTCCACTTT.

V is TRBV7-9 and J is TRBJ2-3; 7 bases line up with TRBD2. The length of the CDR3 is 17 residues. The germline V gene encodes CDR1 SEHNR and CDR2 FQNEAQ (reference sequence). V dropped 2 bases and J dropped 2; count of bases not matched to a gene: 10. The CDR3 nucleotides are TGTGCCAGCAGCTTAAGCCCCAGTGGGAGGGCCACAGATACGCAGTATTTT. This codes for CASSLSPSGRATDTQYF.

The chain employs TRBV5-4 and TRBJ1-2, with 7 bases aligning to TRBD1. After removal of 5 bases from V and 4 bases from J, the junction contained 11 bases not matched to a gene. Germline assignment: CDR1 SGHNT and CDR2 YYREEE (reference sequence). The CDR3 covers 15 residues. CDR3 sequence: CASSTGQNRIYGYTF. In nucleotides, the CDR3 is TGTGCCAGCAGTACGGGACAGAACAGGATCTATGGCTACACCTTC.

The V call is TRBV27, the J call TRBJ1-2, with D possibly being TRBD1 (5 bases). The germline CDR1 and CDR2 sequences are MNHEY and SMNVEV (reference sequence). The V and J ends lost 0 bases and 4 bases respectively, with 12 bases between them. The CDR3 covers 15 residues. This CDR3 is CASSLSAVGGYGYTF. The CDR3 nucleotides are TGTGCCAGCAGTTTATCGGCGGTCGGGGGCTATGGCTACACCTTC.

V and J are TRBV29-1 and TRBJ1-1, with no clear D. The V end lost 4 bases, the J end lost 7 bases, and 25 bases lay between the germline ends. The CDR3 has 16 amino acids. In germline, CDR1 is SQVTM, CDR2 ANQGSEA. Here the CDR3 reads CSVAFSLSGDGNEAFF. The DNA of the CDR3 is TGCAGCGTTGCCTTTTCCTTATCGGGAGATGGGAATGAAGCTTTCTTT.

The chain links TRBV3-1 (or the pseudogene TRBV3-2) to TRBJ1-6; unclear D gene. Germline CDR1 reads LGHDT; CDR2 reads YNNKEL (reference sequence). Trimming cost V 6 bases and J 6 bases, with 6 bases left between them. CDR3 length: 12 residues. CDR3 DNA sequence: TGTGCCAGCAGTGAGCTTAATTCACCCCTCCACTTT. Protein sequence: CASSELNSPLHF.

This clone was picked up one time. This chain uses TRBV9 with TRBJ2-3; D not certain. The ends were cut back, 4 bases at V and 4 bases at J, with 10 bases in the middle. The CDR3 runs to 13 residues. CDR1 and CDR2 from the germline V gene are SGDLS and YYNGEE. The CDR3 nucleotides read TGTGCCAGCAGCACCGCGTCGGCAGATACGCAGTATTTT. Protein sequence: CASSTASADTQYF.

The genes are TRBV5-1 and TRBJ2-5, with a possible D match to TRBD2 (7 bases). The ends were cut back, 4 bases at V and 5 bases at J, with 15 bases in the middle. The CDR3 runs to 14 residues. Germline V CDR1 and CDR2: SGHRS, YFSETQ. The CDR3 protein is CASSPGGPGETQYF. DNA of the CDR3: TGCGCCAGCAGCCCCGGGGGGCCTGGTGAGACCCAGTACTTC.